This TCR beta chain originates from a study of T cells in Graves' hyperthyroidism and ophthalmopathy. Study-wide context: Peripheral blood was taken when the disease was first diagnosed, before any treatment began.

Trimming at V came to 3 bases and at J to 8 bases, leaving 9 bases not matched to a gene. Looked up from germline, CDR1 is SGHDN and CDR2 is FVKESK. The CDR3 consists of 14 residues. Those patients with uncontrolled infection, other autoimmune disease, pregnancy or lactation were excluded. Amplification of TCR beta CDR3 regions used RNA as the template. The study used the HTBI primer set for a first-round RT-PCR of the TCR CDR3. Each CDR3 protein is one row after TCRdb ran MiXCR on the multiplex PCR reads. In the table there are under 700,000 distinct CDR3 sequences, approximately 15% of which are singletons.

The sample was blood. The receptor comes from a woman between 18 and 29 years old with Graves' hyperthyroidism. The chain combines TRBV14 with TRBJ2-7, with TRBD1 matching over 8 bases. This CDR3 reads CASSHGTGALKQYF. CDR3 in DNA: TGTGCCAGCAGCCACGGGACAGGTGCCCTTAAGCAGTACTTC.